The 29 T cell receptor beta chains given below trace back to one sample, sequenced in a study of high-grade serous ovarian cancer treatment subgroups. Using immunoSEQ multiplex PCR, the repertoire was profiled, and TCRdb retains in-frame clones only, with some absent. The table shows about 6,600 clones, with more than 65% occurring only once. Tumor samples were obtained before definitive surgery or chemotherapy. What was sequenced was tumor tissue. All receptors derive from a human donor with high-grade serous ovarian cancer.

The V and J genes are TRBV7-8 and TRBJ2-1; 10 bases map to TRBD2. Trimming removed 5 bases from V and 4 bases from J; junction bases left unmatched: 5. The CDR3 runs 15 residues. CDR1 is SGHVS, CDR2 FQNEAQ, per germline. CDR3 sequence: CASSPTSGTYNEQFF. In nucleotides, the CDR3 is TGTGCCAGCAGCCCTACTAGCGGGACTTACAATGAGCAGTTCTTC. Together with reference TRBV7-8 and TRBJ2-1, the CDR3 gives the full variable domain: GAGVSQSPRYKVAKRGQDVALRCDPISGHVSLFWYQQALGQGPEFLTYFQNEAQLDKSGLPSDRFFAERPEGSVSTLKIQRTQQEDSAVYLCASSPTSGTYNEQFFGPGTRLTVL.

The V gene is TRBV15, the J gene TRBJ2-5; weak D call: TRBD2 (5 bases). The J call could be wrong; TRBJ2-7 is a better fit for the DNA end. The CDR3 spans 15 residues. The germline V gene encodes CDR1 LNHNV and CDR2 YYDKDF (reference sequence). Here the CDR3 DNA reads TGTGCCACCAGCAGAGACGGCGGGTCTTTATACGAGCAGTACTTC. Its translation: CATSRDGGSLYEQYF.

The CDR3 sequence is CASKDRDTAYEQYF. The DNA of the CDR3 is TGTGCCAGCAAGGATCGGGACACAGCCTACGAGCAGTACTTC. The chain links TRBV27 to TRBJ2-5; D possibly corresponds to TRBD1 (6 bases). Judging by the DNA end, TRBJ2-7 fits better; the J call may be wrong. Germline V gene lookup returns CDR1 MNHEY and CDR2 SMNVEV (reference sequence). The CDR3 has 14 residues.

The genes are TRBV6-6 and TRBJ2-5; D is undetermined. The CDR3 is 11 residues long. Per germline, CDR1 MNHNY and CDR2 SVGAGI (reference sequence). V lost 3 bases, J lost 4 bases, and 3 bases lay in between. CDR3 residues: CASSYLETQYF. DNA of the CDR3: TGTGCCAGCAGTTATCTAGAGACCCAGTACTTC.

The V and J genes are TRBV28 and TRBJ1-6, with 7 bases aligning to TRBD1. The CDR3 is made up of 18 amino acids. The junction had 22 bases not matched to a gene; V was cut back by 8 bases and J by 9 bases. Germline CDR1 reads MDHEN; CDR2 reads SYDVKM. CDR3 loop: CASFRRGGGAGQGSPLHF. The CDR3 DNA reads TGTGCCAGCTTTCGCCGGGGAGGGGGCGCAGGGCAGGGTTCACCCCTCCACTTT.

The chain uses TRBV11-3 and TRBJ2-7; D call uncertain. Germline loops: CDR1 SGHNT, CDR2 YENEEA. V gave up 4 bases and J gave up 5 bases, with 12 bases separating them. The CDR3 is made up of 13 amino acids. The CDR3 protein is CASSSLGGHEQYF. In DNA form, the CDR3 reads TGTGCCAGCAGCTCCCTCGGCGGACACGAGCAGTACTTC.

The count of this clone is one. The J gene is TRBJ2-1, the V gene TRBV6-1; D unresolved. In germline, CDR1 is MNHNS, CDR2 SASEGT. The CDR3 has 13 amino acids. Trimming took 2 bases from V and 8 from J, leaving 10 bases between them. In DNA form, the CDR3 reads TGTGCCAGCAGTGAAAAACCGAACCATGAGCAGTTCTTC. This codes for CASSEKPNHEQFF.

The rearrangement joins TRBV4-1 to TRBJ1-5; 9 bases match TRBD1. V dropped 0 bases and J dropped 15; count of bases not matched to a gene: 12. Germline V gene sequence: CDR1 MGHRA, CDR2 YSYEKL. The CDR3 is 15 amino acids. CDR3 loop: CASSQDPTGGMGRHF. The CDR3 DNA is TGCGCCAGCAGCCAAGATCCGACAGGGGGTATGGGGAGGCATTTT.

This clone has a single count. The chain has TRBV10-3 and TRBJ1-1; 11 positions match TRBD1. The CDR3 has 15 amino acids. V dropped 3 bases and J dropped 11; count of bases not matched to a gene: 11. Germline CDR1 is ENHRY and CDR2 is SYGVKD. The DNA for the CDR3 is TGTGCCATCAGTGAACCGGACAGGGGGCCTTTGGGGGCTTTCTTT. Translated, it gives CAISEPDRGPLGAFF.

This chain uses TRBV7-1 with TRBJ1-4; D remains ambiguous. TRBV7-1 is filed as an ORF, its function uncertain. V lost 5 bases to trimming and J lost 6 bases, with 19 bases between them. This CDR3 spans 16 amino acids. The CDR3 here is CASSDRTGQVYEKLFF. The CDR3 coding sequence is TGTGCCAGCAGCGACCGAACCGGGCAGGTTTATGAAAAACTGTTTTTT.

This chain's CDR3 is CASSLGRTYEQYF. For the CDR3, the DNA is TGTGCCAGCAGCTTAGGGCGTACCTACGAGCAGTACTTC. The chain employs TRBV7-2 and TRBJ2-7; D unclear. Trimming cost V 1 base and J 2 bases, with 6 bases left between them. Germline CDR1 is SGHTA and CDR2 is FQGNSA. CDR3 length: 13 residues.

V usage is TRBV4-2 and J usage is TRBJ2-1, with TRBD1 matching over 9 bases. The V and J ends lost 2 bases and 9 bases, in that order; junction bases with no gene match: 14. The CDR3 has 17 amino acids. Germline-derived CDR1 and CDR2 are LGHNA and YNFKEQ. The CDR3 is CASSQPPGQGYAREQFF. CDR3 in DNA: TGTGCCAGCAGCCAACCCCCGGGACAGGGTTACGCGCGTGAGCAGTTCTTC.

In nucleotides, the CDR3 is TGTGCCAGCAGTTTAGACTACAATGAGCAGTTCTTC. It specifies CASSLDYNEQFF. The rearrangement links TRBV6-1 to TRBJ2-1; D call uncertain. With 5 bases removed from V and 3 bases from J, the gap between germline ends came to 5 bases. Germline V CDR1 and CDR2: MNHNS, SASEGT. CDR3 length: 12 residues.

The V gene is TRBV28, the J gene TRBJ2-2, with D possibly being TRBD1 or TRBD2 (5 bases each). The CDR3 is 13 residues long. V lost 2 bases and J 4 bases, leaving 5 bases between the germline ends. Germline assignment: CDR1 MDHEN and CDR2 SYDVKM. In DNA form, the CDR3 reads TGTGCCAGCAGTTTAGGGGGCACCGGGGAGCTGTTTTTT. Translation: CASSLGGTGELFF.

This chain uses TRBV7-2 with TRBJ2-7; 7 nucleotides agree with TRBD1. Per the germline V gene, CDR1 is SGHTA and CDR2 is FQGNSA. J gave up 2 bases and V 2 bases, and 3 bases lay outside the gene matches. This CDR3 is 14 amino acids long. The CDR3 loop is CASSLYGTAYEQYF. CDR3 sequence (DNA): TGTGCCAGCAGCTTATACGGGACAGCCTACGAGCAGTACTTC.

This chain links TRBV18 with TRBJ2-2; D uncertain. The germline V gene has CDR1 KGHSH and CDR2 LQKENI. Trimming left V 3 bases short and J 3 bases short, with 14 bases between. CDR3 size: 16 residues. The CDR3 nucleotides are TGTGCCAGCTCACCTCTATTTACTACTGACACCGGGGAGCTGTTTTTT. As protein: CASSPLFTTDTGELFF.

This clone was picked up a small number of times. V and J are TRBV10-1 and TRBJ2-2; D tentatively fits TRBD1 or TRBD2 (5 bases each). CDR3 size: 12 residues. From germline, CDR1 is WNHNN and CDR2 SYGVQD (reference sequence). Trimming removed 11 bases at V and 0 bases at J, with 7 bases between. CDR3 bases: TGCGCCGAGGGGCCGAACACCGGGGAGCTGTTTTTT. Translating it yields CAEGPNTGELFF.

The J gene is TRBJ2-1, the V gene TRBV5-1; D might be TRBD1 (6 bases). Germline V gene lookup returns CDR1 SGHRS and CDR2 YFSETQ. Trimming stripped 0 bases from V and 4 bases from J, with 11 bases between. CDR3 length equals 15 residues. CDR3 nucleotide sequence: TGCGCCAGCAGCTTGGATCAGGGGCCGTACAATGAGCAGTTCTTC. It specifies CASSLDQGPYNEQFF.

In its sample, this clone was seen once. The rearrangement uses TRBV6-5 and TRBJ1-3, with D uncertain. The CDR3 extends over 15 amino acids. Germline-derived CDR1 and CDR2 are MNHEY and SVGAGI. Trimming cost V 6 bases and J 0 bases, with 12 bases left between them. CDR3 region: CASRSLVHSGNTIYF. The CDR3 region has the DNA TGTGCCAGCAGGTCTCTGGTCCACTCTGGAAACACCATATATTTT.

The gene calls are TRBV5-1 and TRBJ2-7, with a possible D match to TRBD1 (6 bases). Between the trimmed V and J ends, which lost 4 bases and 4 bases, there was a span of 12 bases. Germline V CDR1 and CDR2: SGHRS, YFSETQ. CDR3 length: 13 amino acids. The CDR3 protein is CASSRDITYEQYF. As DNA, the CDR3 is TGCGCCAGCAGCAGGGACATAACATACGAGCAGTACTTC.

J is TRBJ1-2 and V is TRBV15; D is possibly TRBD1 (6 bases). Trimming took off 2 bases at V and 2 bases at J, with 9 bases between the two ends. The CDR3 covers 14 residues. The germline CDR1 and CDR2 sequences are LNHNV and YYDKDF (reference sequence). CDR3 DNA: TGTGCCACCAGCAGATTAGGGGGGAACTATGGCTACACCTTC. The encoded protein is CATSRLGGNYGYTF.

This chain links TRBV5-1 with TRBJ2-7, with D possibly matching TRBD2 (7 bases). The V gene's germline CDR1 is SGHRS and CDR2 YFSETQ. Trimming took off 2 bases at V and 2 bases at J, with 14 bases between the two ends. The CDR3 loop spans 15 amino acids. The CDR3 reads CASSFGGRPTYEQYF. In nucleotides, the CDR3 is TGCGCCAGCAGCTTCGGGGGGCGCCCAACCTACGAGCAGTACTTC.

This clone occurred once. The rearrangement joins TRBV10-3 to TRBJ2-5; D may correspond to TRBD1 or TRBD2 (5 bases each). V gave up 3 bases and J gave up 5 bases, with 16 bases separating them. Germline loops: CDR1 ENHRY, CDR2 SYGVKD. The CDR3 spans 15 residues. The CDR3 DNA sequence: TGTGCCATCAGTGACTCGGTGGGGGAACGGGAGACCCAGTACTTC. This gives the protein CAISDSVGERETQYF.

The chain recombines TRBV2 with TRBJ2-5; 7 nucleotides agree with TRBD2. Germline CDR1 SNHLY, CDR2 FYNNEI. The CDR3 covers 14 residues. V shed 6 bases and J 3 bases; nucleotides not matched to a gene: 7. DNA for the CDR3: TGTGCCAGCAGAAGGTTGGGGGGGGAAGAGACCCAGTACTTC. Protein product: CASRRLGGEETQYF.

This clone is a singleton in its sample. V gene TRBV19 combines with J gene TRBJ1-2; TRBD1 is a possible D gene (6 bases). The CDR3 is 14 residues long. The V and J ends lost 3 bases and 7 bases respectively, with 15 bases between them. Per the germline V gene, CDR1 is LNHDA and CDR2 is SQIVND (reference sequence). CDR3 residues: CASSIGGQRGGYTF. The CDR3 DNA reads as TGTGCCAGTAGTATTGGGGGGCAGCGTGGTGGCTACACCTTC.

This sequence joins TRBV28 and TRBJ2-7, with unresolved D. The V end was cut by 3 bases, the J end by 4 bases, with 7 bases between. The germline CDR1 and CDR2 sequences are MDHEN and SYDVKM. The CDR3 extends over 12 amino acids. CDR3 coding DNA: TGTGCCAGCAGTTTGGCCGAATACGAGCAGTACTTC. The encoded protein is CASSLAEYEQYF.

This CDR3 is CASSLPGNPYEQYF. Here the CDR3 DNA reads TGTGCCAGCAGCTTGCCAGGGAACCCCTACGAGCAGTACTTC. The rearrangement links TRBV5-6 to TRBJ2-7; possible D gene TRBD1, 5 bases. This CDR3 region has 14 residues. Trimming removed 1 base from V and 2 bases from J, with 10 bases in between. Germline values: CDR1 SGHDT, CDR2 YYEEEE.

The gene calls are TRBV10-3 and TRBJ1-3; no definite D call. Germline assignment: CDR1 ENHRY and CDR2 SYGVKD. This CDR3 is 13 amino acids long. Trimming pared 7 bases from V and 0 bases from J, leaving 7 bases between. DNA of the CDR3: TGTGCCATCAATTCTATCTCTGGAAACACCATATATTTT. It yields the protein CAINSISGNTIYF.

This clone was counted a few times. The V and J genes are TRBV29-1 and TRBJ2-1, with D perhaps TRBD1 (10 bases). This CDR3 comprises 16 residues. The V end was cut by 4 bases, the J end by 6 bases, with 22 bases between. Germline CDR1 and CDR2: SQVTM and ANQGSEA. CDR3 coding DNA: TGCAGCGTTGGGACAGGGGGAGCGGGAGGTAGCAATGAGCAGTTCTTC. Translation: CSVGTGGAGGSNEQFF.